Below are 21 T cell receptor beta chains sequenced from a single sample in a study of T cell clonotyping in hematopoietic cell transplantation. Measured with immunoSEQ multiplex PCR; TCRdb has only the in-frame clones, and not every one. The sample records 65,000 to 75,000 clones, just under 95% being singletons. Sequenced input: peripheral blood mononuclear cells. These receptors came from a man aged 45-65 years in good health. Some clones in this sample may be carry-over from other donors' samples.

The rearrangement joins TRBV19 to TRBJ2-2, with D possibly called TRBD1 or TRBD2 (6 bases each). V lost 11 bases and J lost 4, with 20 bases in between. Germline lookup yields CDR1 LNHDA and CDR2 SQIVND (reference sequence). CDR3 length: 15 residues. CDR3 coding DNA: TGTGCCGTCGGGATGGGGGGCCCAGGCACCGGGGAGCTGTTTTTT. Translating gives CAVGMGGPGTGELFF.

This clone appeared once. This sequence joins TRBV4-1 and TRBJ2-7; 10 nucleotides align to TRBD2. V shed 4 bases and J 0 bases; nucleotides not matched to a gene: 3. CDR3 length equals 15 residues. The germline gives CDR1 MGHRA, CDR2 YSYEKL. CDR3 sequence (DNA): TGCGCCAGCAGCCTGACTAGCGGGTCCTCCTACGAGCAGTACTTC. Protein sequence: CASSLTSGSSYEQYF.

This chain connects TRBV6-5 to TRBJ1-2; possibly TRBD1 for D (5 bases). Germline CDR1 MNHEY, CDR2 SVGAGI. The germline V and J ends were trimmed by 5 bases and 3 bases, with 13 bases remaining between them. The CDR3 runs 14 residues. The CDR3 region has the DNA TGTGCCAGCAGTGCCTCAGGGAGATACTATGGCTACACCTTC. The encoded protein is CASSASGRYYGYTF.

This CDR3 reads CASSWGRGNTGELFF. The CDR3 nucleotides read TGCGCCAGCAGCTGGGGGCGCGGTAACACCGGGGAGCTGTTTTTT. The V call is TRBV5-1, the J call TRBJ2-2, with a tentative D call TRBD1 (6 bases). Germline V CDR1 and CDR2: SGHRS, YFSETQ. The V end lost 3 bases, the J end lost 2 bases, and 11 bases lay between the germline ends. The CDR3 runs to 15 residues.

In this sample, this clone turned up once. At one of its ends the junction is not consistent with the germline gene, which may arise from a read error. The chain has TRBV11-2 and TRBJ2-4; D call uncertain. The CDR3 length is 15 residues. CDR1 SGHAT and CDR2 FQNNGV come from the germline V gene. The CDR3 protein is CASSLDSAVKNIQYF. The DNA for the CDR3 is TGTGCCAGCAGCCTAGACTCGGCTGTCAAAAACATTCAGTACTTC.

This clone was seen only once. J is TRBJ2-7 and V is TRBV11-2, with TRBD2 matching over 16 bases. The V segment lost 5 bases and the J segment 4 bases; nucleotides outside the gene matches: 5. CDR3 length equals 16 residues. Germline lookup yields CDR1 SGHAT and CDR2 FQNNGV. CDR3 DNA sequence: TGTGCCAGCAGCCTGGGACTAGCGGGAGGGTGGTACGAGCAGTACTTC. Protein: CASSLGLAGGWYEQYF.

The V gene is TRBV18, the J gene TRBJ1-1, with TRBD1 identical over 7 bases. V lost 2 bases, J lost 8 bases, and 20 bases stayed unmatched. CDR3 length equals 18 residues. The germline CDR1 and CDR2 sequences are KGHSH and LQKENI. The CDR3 DNA follows: TGTGCCAGCTCACCAGTGGCTTCGCAGGGGGAAGGGGGAGCGGAAGCTTTCTTT. Its protein is CASSPVASQGEGGAEAFF.

The genes are TRBV15 and TRBJ2-1; a weak D match, TRBD2 (6 bases). Germline V gives CDR1 LNHNV, CDR2 YYDKDF (reference sequence). Trimming left V 1 base short and J 2 bases short, with 9 bases between. The CDR3 is 15 amino acids. The CDR3 bases are TGTGCCACCAGCAGAGGCGGGACGACCTACAATGAGCAGTTCTTC. Encoded protein: CATSRGGTTYNEQFF.

This chain uses TRBV2 with TRBJ1-5; TRBD1 agrees at 9 bases. The CDR3 extends over 14 amino acids. After removal of 5 bases from V and 7 bases from J, the junction contained 6 bases not matched to a gene. In germline, CDR1 is SNHLY, CDR2 FYNNEI. The chain's CDR3 is CASSQTGGGQPQHF. CDR3 nucleotide sequence: TGTGCCAGCAGTCAGACAGGGGGGGGACAGCCCCAGCATTTT.

This clone came up once. V usage is TRBV11-2 and J usage is TRBJ1-1, with D possibly being TRBD1 (5 bases). This CDR3 region has 12 residues. Trimming removed 5 bases at V and 3 bases at J, with 7 bases between. Looked up from germline, CDR1 is SGHAT and CDR2 is FQNNGV. The CDR3 is CASSRQYTEAFF. DNA for the CDR3: TGTGCCAGCAGCCGACAGTACACTGAAGCTTTCTTT.

The chain has TRBV28 and TRBJ2-7; D is perhaps TRBD1 (6 bases). Looked up from germline, CDR1 is MDHEN and CDR2 is SYDVKM. The CDR3 consists of 12 residues. Trimming pared 6 bases from V and 4 bases from J, leaving 10 bases between. The CDR3 bases are TGTGCCAGCAGCTGGACAGTTTACGAGCAGTACTTC. Translating gives CASSWTVYEQYF.

The genes are TRBV11-2 and TRBJ1-1; TRBD1 matches at 10 bases. The CDR3 has 15 residues. Unmatched junction bases numbered 13, after V lost 10 bases and J lost 5 bases. Germline-derived CDR1 and CDR2 are SGHAT and FQNNGV. CDR3 sequence: CATGGDRGWGTEAFF. The CDR3 DNA reads TGTGCCACCGGGGGGGACAGGGGTTGGGGAACTGAAGCTTTCTTT.

The genes are TRBV14 and TRBJ1-1, with D maybe TRBD1 (6 bases). The CDR3 has 11 residues. CDR1 is SGHDN and CDR2 is FVKESK in the germline V gene. V was pared by 6 bases and J by 10 bases, with 12 bases between. DNA for the CDR3: TGTGCCAGCAGTCGGACAGTTGCAGCTTTCTTT. This gives the protein CASSRTVAAFF.

This chain links TRBV5-1 with TRBJ1-4; D unresolved. CDR1 and CDR2 from the germline V gene are SGHRS and YFSETQ. CDR3 length: 15 residues. V dropped 3 bases and J dropped 7 bases, with 16 bases sitting between them. CDR3 loop: CASSSNSGVSEKLFF. DNA for the CDR3: TGCGCCAGCAGCTCGAACAGTGGCGTATCTGAAAAACTGTTTTTT.

This chain connects TRBV7-9 to TRBJ2-7; D is unresolved. Per the germline V gene, CDR1 is SEHNR and CDR2 is FQNEAQ (reference sequence). V lost 1 base and J lost 6, with 7 bases in between. CDR3 length: 12 amino acids. The CDR3 protein is CASSLELIEQYF. CDR3 DNA sequence: TGTGCCAGCAGCTTAGAACTTATCGAGCAGTACTTC.

This chain connects TRBV5-1 to TRBJ2-7, with TRBD2 matching 10 bases. The CDR3 is 15 amino acids. Germline CDR1 reads SGHRS; CDR2 reads YFSETQ. Losses at the gene ends were 1 base for V and 6 bases for J; bases not matched to a gene: 7. The CDR3 sequence is CASSLYLAGEGEQYF. The CDR3 region has the DNA TGCGCCAGCAGCTTGTACCTAGCGGGGGAAGGCGAGCAGTACTTC.

The rearrangement joins TRBV19 to TRBJ1-5; no definite D call. The CDR3 runs 13 residues. Germline V gene data show CDR1 as LNHDA and CDR2 as SQIVND (reference sequence). The ends were cut back, 5 bases at V and 7 bases at J, with 12 bases in the middle. CDR3 nucleotides: TGTGCCAGTAGTCCAAAAATCCAGCAGCCCCAGCATTTT. As protein: CASSPKIQQPQHF.

This rearrangement joins TRBV6-4 to TRBJ1-2, with 7 bases identical to TRBD1. V trimming: 5 bases; J trimming: 6 bases; junction bases outside the gene matches: 6. CDR1 is MRHNA, CDR2 SNTAGT, per germline. The CDR3 totals 13 residues. CDR3 sequence (DNA): TGTGCCAGCAGTACGACAGGGACGGATGGCTACACCTTC. Translation: CASSTTGTDGYTF.

CDR3 coding DNA: TGTGCCAGCAGAATCAACAGAGGGGATAATGAAAAACTGTTTTTT. It encodes CASRINRGDNEKLFF. The chain employs TRBV6-1 and TRBJ1-4; D might be TRBD1 (5 bases). Trimming stripped 6 bases from V and 4 bases from J, with 15 bases between. From germline, CDR1 is MNHNS and CDR2 SASEGT. CDR3 size: 15 residues.

DNA of the CDR3: TGTGCCAGCAGCGGGGGGGGGACAAGCATCTCCTACGAGCAGTACTTC. It yields the protein CASSGGGTSISYEQYF. The chain combines TRBV5-4 with TRBJ2-7, with a possible D match to TRBD2 (7 bases). The germline CDR1 and CDR2 sequences are SGHNT and YYREEE (reference sequence). With 4 bases removed from V and 0 bases from J, the gap between germline ends came to 17 bases. The CDR3 extends over 16 amino acids.

In nucleotides, the CDR3 is TGTGCCAGCAGTTACGGGGGACTAGCGCCTTACGAGCAGTACTTC. Translation: CASSYGGLAPYEQYF. The gene calls are TRBV6-6 and TRBJ2-7; TRBD2 matches at 10 bases. This CDR3 is 15 amino acids long. Trimming took 2 bases from V and 4 from J; bases not matched to a gene: 5. Germline V gene data show CDR1 as MNHNY and CDR2 as SVGAGI (reference sequence).